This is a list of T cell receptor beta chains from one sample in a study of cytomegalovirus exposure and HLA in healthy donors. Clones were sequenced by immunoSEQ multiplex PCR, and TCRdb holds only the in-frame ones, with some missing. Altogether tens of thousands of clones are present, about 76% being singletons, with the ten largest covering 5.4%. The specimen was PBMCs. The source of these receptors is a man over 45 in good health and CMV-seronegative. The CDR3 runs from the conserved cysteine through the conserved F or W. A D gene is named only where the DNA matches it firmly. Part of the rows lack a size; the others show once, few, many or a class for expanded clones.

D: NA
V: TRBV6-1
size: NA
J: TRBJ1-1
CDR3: CASSPGWLEAFF
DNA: TGTGCCAGCAGCCCAGGGTGGCTTGAAGCTTTCTTT

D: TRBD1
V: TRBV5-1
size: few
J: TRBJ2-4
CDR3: CASSSRPPTTGGKNIQYF
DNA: TGCGCCAGCAGCTCCCGCCCGCCCACGACAGGGGGCAAAAACATTCAGTACTTC

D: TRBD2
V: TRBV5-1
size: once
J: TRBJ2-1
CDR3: CASAPRGGNNEQFF
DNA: TGCGCCAGTGCCCCGCGGGGGGGCAACAATGAGCAGTTCTTC

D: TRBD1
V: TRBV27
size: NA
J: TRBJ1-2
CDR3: CASSLGRTGGGYTF
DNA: TGTGCCAGCAGTTTAGGCCGGACAGGCGGGGGCTACACCTTC

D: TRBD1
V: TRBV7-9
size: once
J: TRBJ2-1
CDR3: CASSLWDRGSDEQFF
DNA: TGTGCCAGCAGCTTATGGGACAGGGGGTCGGATGAGCAGTTCTTC

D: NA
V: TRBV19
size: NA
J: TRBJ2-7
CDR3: CASSIAGLNEQYF
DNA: TGTGCCAGTAGTATAGCAGGGCTGAACGAGCAGTACTTC

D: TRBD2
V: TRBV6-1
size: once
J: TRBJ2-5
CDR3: CASSEWAGVAGRETQYF
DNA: TGTGCCAGCAGTGAATGGGCTGGAGTAGCGGGGAGAGAGACCCAGTACTTC

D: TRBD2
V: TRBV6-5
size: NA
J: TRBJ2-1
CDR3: CASSHGGSSYNEQFF
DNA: TGTGCCAGCAGCCACGGGGGGAGCTCCTACAATGAGCAGTTCTTC

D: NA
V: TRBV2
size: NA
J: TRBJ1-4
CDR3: CASSGYWNEKLFF
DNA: TGTGCCAGCTCGGGGTACTGGAATGAAAAACTGTTTTTT

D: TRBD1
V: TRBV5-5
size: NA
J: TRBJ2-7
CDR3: CASSRVHRDRVVDSGFEQYF
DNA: TGTGCCAGCAGCCGAGTACATCGGGACAGGGTGGTTGATAGCGGGTTCGAGCAGTACTTC

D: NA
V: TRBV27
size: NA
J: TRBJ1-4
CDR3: CASSPTSGGTNEKLFF
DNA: TGTGCCAGCAGTCCCACATCCGGGGGTACTAATGAAAAACTGTTTTTT

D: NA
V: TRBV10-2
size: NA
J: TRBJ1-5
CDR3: CASSGSGPQHF
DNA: TGCGCCAGCAGCGGATCGGGGCCCCAGCATTTT

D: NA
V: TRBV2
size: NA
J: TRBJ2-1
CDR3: CASSASSSYNEQFF
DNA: TGTGCCAGCAGTGCATCGAGCTCCTACAATGAGCAGTTCTTC

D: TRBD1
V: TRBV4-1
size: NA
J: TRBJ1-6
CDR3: CASSHRDRDASPLHF
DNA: TGCGCCAGCAGCCACCGGGACAGGGACGCTTCACCCCTCCACTTT

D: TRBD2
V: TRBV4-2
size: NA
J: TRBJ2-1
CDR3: CASSQDSGGISYNEQFF
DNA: TGTGCCAGCAGCCAAGATAGCGGGGGAATCTCCTACAATGAGCAGTTCTTC

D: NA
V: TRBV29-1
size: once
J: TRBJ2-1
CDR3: CSVIQGIDEQFF
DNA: TGCAGCGTTATTCAGGGGATAGATGAGCAGTTCTTC

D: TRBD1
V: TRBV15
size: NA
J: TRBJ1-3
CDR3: CGVPGQGGGNTIYF
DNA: TGTGGGGTCCCGGGACAGGGAGGAGGAAACACCATATATTTT

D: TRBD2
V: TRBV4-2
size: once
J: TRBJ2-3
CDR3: CASSQVERGGTDTQYF
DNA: TGTGCCAGCAGCCAAGTGGAGCGGGGAGGCACAGATACGCAGTATTTT

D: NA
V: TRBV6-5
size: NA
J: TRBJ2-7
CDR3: CASSSWTTSYEQYF
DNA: TGTGCCAGCAGTTCCTGGACAACTTCCTACGAGCAGTACTTC

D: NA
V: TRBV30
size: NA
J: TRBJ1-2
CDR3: CAWSDQGGYGYTF
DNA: TGTGCCTGGAGTGATCAGGGCGGCTATGGCTACACCTTC